This T cell receptor (beta chain) was obtained from a study of T cells after yellow fever vaccination. The TCR cDNA carried a universal primer site and UMIs from 5'RACE template switching. One entry per CDR3 protein, called by TCRdb with MiXCR from the 5' RACE reads. The profile shows around 550,000 distinct CDR3 sequences, 19% of them singletons. This clonotype was counted a few times. Its antigen is not known. The study's findings and limits: Subsequent booster samples again held most clones from primary vaccination (nearly 98% CD4, 85% to 90% CD8). A weaker but faster secondary response was observed, peaking on day 5 versus 15. A small proportion of clonotypes was detected in both the CD4 and CD8 compartments.

CDR3 size: 13 residues. Germline trimming cut 8 bases from V and 10 bases from J; bases unmatched to any gene: 9. The germline CDR1 and CDR2 sequences are DFQATT and SNEGSKA (reference sequence). This TCR was recovered from a young man who received the YFV17D yellow fever vaccine. This chain uses TRBV20-1 with TRBJ2-3; TRBD2 matches 13 bases. The source was PBMCs, collected 15 days after the yellow fever booster vaccination. CDR3 in DNA: TGCAGTACGGGACTAGCGGGACCCTCTCCGCAGTATTTT. Its protein is CSTGLAGPSPQYF.